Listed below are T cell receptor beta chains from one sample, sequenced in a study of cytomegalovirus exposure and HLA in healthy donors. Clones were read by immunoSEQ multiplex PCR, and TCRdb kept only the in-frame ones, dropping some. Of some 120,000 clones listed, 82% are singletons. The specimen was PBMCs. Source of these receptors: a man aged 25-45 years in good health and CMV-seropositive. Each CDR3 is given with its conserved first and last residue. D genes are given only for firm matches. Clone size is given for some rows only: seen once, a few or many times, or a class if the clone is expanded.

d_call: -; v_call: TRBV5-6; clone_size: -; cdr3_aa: CASSPIGGLSGELFF
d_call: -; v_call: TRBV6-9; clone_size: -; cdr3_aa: CASSIQRNTIYF
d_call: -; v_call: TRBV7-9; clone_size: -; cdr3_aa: CASSSREGYTF
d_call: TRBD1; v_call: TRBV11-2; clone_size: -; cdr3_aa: CASSRTGSRTEAFF
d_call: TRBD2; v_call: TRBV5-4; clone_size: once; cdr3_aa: CASSRGDYLETQYF
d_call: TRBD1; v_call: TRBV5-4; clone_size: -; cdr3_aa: CASSPGQGSVQQYF
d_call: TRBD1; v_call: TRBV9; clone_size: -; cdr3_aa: CASSVGIGTGVTGELFF
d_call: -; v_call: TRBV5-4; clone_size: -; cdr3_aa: CASSFAGAPSGNTIYF
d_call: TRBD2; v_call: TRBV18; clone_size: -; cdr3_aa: CASSGLADNEQFF
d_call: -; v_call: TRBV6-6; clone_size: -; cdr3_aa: CASSRNGGNTEAFF
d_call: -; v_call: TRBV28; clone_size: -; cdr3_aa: CASSLYGGVYGYTF
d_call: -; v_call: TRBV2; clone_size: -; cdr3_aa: CASSGSYTANTEAFF
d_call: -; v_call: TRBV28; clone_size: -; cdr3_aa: CASRTPATNEKLFF
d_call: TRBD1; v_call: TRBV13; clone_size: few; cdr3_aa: CASSPGTGVNYGYTF
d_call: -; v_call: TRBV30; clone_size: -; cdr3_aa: CAWSPNPGFGRQPQHF
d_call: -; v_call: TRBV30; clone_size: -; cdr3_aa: CAWSVGGIDSGNTIYF
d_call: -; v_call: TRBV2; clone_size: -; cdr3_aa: CASSEGGVYNEQFF
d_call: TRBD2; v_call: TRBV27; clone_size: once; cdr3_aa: CASSRYQLAGGPNEQFF
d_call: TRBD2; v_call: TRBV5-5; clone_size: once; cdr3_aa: CASSWGSPYEREGNEQFF
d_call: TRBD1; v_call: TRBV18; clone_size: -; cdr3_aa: CASSRDRDKETQYF
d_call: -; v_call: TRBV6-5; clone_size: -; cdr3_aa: CASSYRGRGGTDTQYF
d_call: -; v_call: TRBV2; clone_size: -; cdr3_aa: CASSEQVAAGELFF
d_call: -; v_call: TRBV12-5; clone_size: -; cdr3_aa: CASGLVQGPTGELFF
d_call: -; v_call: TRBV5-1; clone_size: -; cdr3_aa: CASKAGGETQYF
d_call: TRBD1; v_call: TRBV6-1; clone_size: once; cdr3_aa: CASTLGQNSPLHF
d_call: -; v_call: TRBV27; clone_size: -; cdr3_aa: CASSLSRGNEQFF
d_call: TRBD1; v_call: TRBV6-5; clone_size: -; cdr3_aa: CASKGQVNTGELFF
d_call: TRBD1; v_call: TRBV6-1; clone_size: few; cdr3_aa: CASSEADLGQPSTNEKLFF
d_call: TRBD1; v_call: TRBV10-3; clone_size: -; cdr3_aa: CAISGQGDNEQFF
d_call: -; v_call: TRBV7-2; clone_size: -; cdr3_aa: CASSGARGQPQHF
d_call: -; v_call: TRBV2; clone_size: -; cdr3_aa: CASSVPSQLYNEQFF
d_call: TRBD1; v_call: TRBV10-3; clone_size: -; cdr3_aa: CAILPGQGLSGANVLTF
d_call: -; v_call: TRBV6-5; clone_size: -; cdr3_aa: CASSYASGNSPLHF
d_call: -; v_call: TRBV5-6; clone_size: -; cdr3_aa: CASSFRRGNTEAFF
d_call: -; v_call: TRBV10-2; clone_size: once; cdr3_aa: CASSELNSYEQYF
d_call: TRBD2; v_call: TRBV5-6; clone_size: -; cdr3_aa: CASSLSSGRVLSTDTQYF
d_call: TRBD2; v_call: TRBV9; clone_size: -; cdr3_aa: CASSVGASGHQETQYF
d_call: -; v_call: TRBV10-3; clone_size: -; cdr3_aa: CAIRGPYTESSSGANVLTF
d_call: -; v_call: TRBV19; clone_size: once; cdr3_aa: CASSTHANRETEAFF
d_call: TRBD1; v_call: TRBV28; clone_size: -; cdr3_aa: CASSSPGTATEAFF
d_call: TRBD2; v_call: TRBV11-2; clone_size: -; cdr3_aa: CASSTRLAGPTGGELFF
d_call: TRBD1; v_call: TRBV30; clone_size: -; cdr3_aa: CARGRGTDFYGYTF
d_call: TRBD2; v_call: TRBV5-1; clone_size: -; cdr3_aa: CASSLGGGNSYEQYF
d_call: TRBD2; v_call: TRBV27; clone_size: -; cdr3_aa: CASSKTSGRGDTQYF
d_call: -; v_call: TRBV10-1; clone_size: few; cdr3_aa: CASGTPKDNQPQHF
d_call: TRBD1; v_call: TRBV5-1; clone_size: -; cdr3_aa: CASSLVGQGSYTF
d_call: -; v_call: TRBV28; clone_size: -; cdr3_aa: CASSMIQGFTDTQYF
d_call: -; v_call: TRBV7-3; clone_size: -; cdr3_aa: CASSLSRGTEAFF
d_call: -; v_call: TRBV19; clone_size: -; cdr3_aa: CASRSPGGESNEKLFF
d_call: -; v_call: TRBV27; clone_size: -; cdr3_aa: CASSPGLGPRPLHF
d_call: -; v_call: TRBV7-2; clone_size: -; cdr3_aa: CASSPNPRVYQETQYF
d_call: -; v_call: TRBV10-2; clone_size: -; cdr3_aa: CASSESRVGGYEAFF
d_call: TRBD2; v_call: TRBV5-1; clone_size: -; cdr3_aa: CASSLLGLAGGGETQYF
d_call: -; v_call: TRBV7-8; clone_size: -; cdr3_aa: CASSFGGTQYF
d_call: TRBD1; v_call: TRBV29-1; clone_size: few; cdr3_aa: CSVEPGQPYEGGYTF